The 14 T cell receptor beta chains presented below share a single source sample, sequenced in a study of T cells in Graves' hyperthyroidism and ophthalmopathy. RNA transcripts gave rise to amplified TCR beta CDR3 regions. Using the HTBI primer set, a first-round RT-PCR was run on the TCR CDR3. TCRdb redid the calling of the multiplex PCR reads with MiXCR, one entry per CDR3 protein. The table has approximately 380,000 distinct CDR3 sequences, more than 13% seen once. The sample was blood. These TCRs come from a man in his forties or fifties with Graves' ophthalmopathy.

This clonotype was observed at least ten times. The chain uses TRBV29-1 and TRBJ2-5; 14 bases are a match to TRBD2. Germline loops: CDR1 SQVTM, CDR2 ANQGSEA. The CDR3 spans 16 residues. The V and J ends lost 1 base and 3 bases, in that order; junction bases with no gene match: 4. Here the CDR3 reads CSVEVPGLAGEETQYF. Here the CDR3 DNA reads TGCAGCGTTGAAGTACCGGGACTAGCGGGGGAAGAGACCCAGTACTTC.

This clonotype has at least ten counts. V gene TRBV11-2 combines with J gene TRBJ1-2, with 8 bases lining up with TRBD1. The germline V gene encodes CDR1 SGHAT and CDR2 FQNNGV. The CDR3 totals 15 residues. With 4 bases clipped from V and 3 bases from J, the junction kept 7 bases outside the gene matches. The CDR3 here is CASSSDRGSYYGYTF. CDR3 in DNA: TGTGCCAGCAGCTCCGACAGGGGTTCTTACTATGGCTACACCTTC. Full variable domain (outside the CDR3, taken from reference TRBV11-2 and TRBJ1-2): EAGVAQSPRYKIIEKRQSVAFWCNPISGHATLYWYQQILGQGPKLLIQFQNNGVVDDSQLPKDRFSAERLKGVDSTLKIQPAKLEDSAVYLCASSSDRGSYYGYTFGSGTRLTVV.

This clonotype occurred once. This chain connects TRBV3-1 to TRBJ1-6; 9 nucleotides line up with TRBD1. CDR3 length equals 15 residues. The germline V gene has CDR1 LGHDT and CDR2 YNNKEL (reference sequence). After removal of 3 bases from V and 7 bases from J, the junction contained 4 bases not matched to a gene. The CDR3 here is CASSQGQGRNSPLHF. Written as DNA, the CDR3 is TGTGCCAGCAGCCAGGGACAGGGAAGGAATTCACCCCTCCACTTT.

This clonotype was observed at least ten times. This chain links TRBV20-1 with TRBJ1-1, with 11 bases identical to TRBD1. Germline V gene sequence: CDR1 DFQATT, CDR2 SNEGSKA (reference sequence). This CDR3 is built from 16 residues. V lost 1 base, J lost 5 bases, and 9 bases stayed unmatched. In DNA, the CDR3 is TGCAGTGCTAGAGGATCGAGGACAGGGGGCAATACTGAAGCTTTCTTT. This sequence encodes CSARGSRTGGNTEAFF.

This clonotype came up many times. The chain recombines TRBV7-2 with TRBJ1-5; D is uncertain. V gave up 5 bases and J gave up 4 bases, with 9 bases separating them. The CDR3 is 13 amino acids. CDR1 SGHTA and CDR2 FQGNSA come from the germline V gene. The CDR3 sequence: CASSPTANQPQHF. As DNA, the CDR3 is TGTGCCAGCAGCCCAACGGCGAATCAGCCCCAGCATTTT.

Many counts were recorded for this clonotype. The chain is built from TRBV18 and TRBJ2-5; TRBD2 agrees at 8 bases. There are 15 residues in the CDR3. Per germline, CDR1 KGHSH and CDR2 LQKENI. The V segment lost 0 bases and the J segment 1 base; nucleotides outside the gene matches: 1. The CDR3 DNA reads TGTGCCAGCTCACCACCGGCGGGGGGCCAAGAGACCCAGTACTTC. Translated: CASSPPAGGQETQYF.

At least ten counts were recorded for this clonotype. The chain has TRBV5-1 and TRBJ2-3, with D unresolved. This CDR3 contains 14 residues. Germline CDR1 and CDR2: SGHRS and YFSETQ. The V and J ends lost 2 bases and 4 bases respectively, with 11 bases between them. The CDR3 here is CASSFIRKSDTQYF. The CDR3 DNA sequence: TGCGCCAGCAGCTTTATAAGGAAATCAGATACGCAGTATTTT.

The chain carries TRBV19 and TRBJ2-5, with D possibly TRBD1 on 5 matching bases. V gave up 5 bases and J gave up 0 bases, with 7 bases separating them. The CDR3 length is 13 residues. Germline CDR1 LNHDA, CDR2 SQIVND (reference sequence). CDR3 bases: TGTGCCAGTAGTGACAGACACCAAGAGACCCAGTACTTC. This translates into CASSDRHQETQYF.

About this clonotype itself: This may be a read error, as it is one base from a much larger clone. The chain uses TRBV20-1 and TRBJ2-5; TRBD2 aligns across 7 bases. Matching the DNA end better, TRBJ2-1 makes the J call doubtful. The CDR3 has 16 amino acids. The germline V gene has CDR1 DFQATT and CDR2 SNEGSKA (reference sequence). For the CDR3, the DNA is TGCAGTGCTAGAACTAGCGTGGGGGATTACCAAGAGACCCAGTTCTTC. Its translation: CSARTSVGDYQETQFF.

This clonotype was counted many times. The chain joins TRBV28 to TRBJ2-3, with no clear D. V was shortened by 10 bases and J by 3 bases, with 11 bases between the two germline ends. This CDR3 is built from 12 residues. Germline V gene data show CDR1 as MDHEN and CDR2 as SYDVKM. CDR3 DNA: TGTGCCACCAACGGCGGTACAGATACGCAGTATTTT. The encoded protein is CATNGGTDTQYF.

This clonotype was observed a handful of times. The chain couples TRBV5-6 to TRBJ2-2; 10 bases are a match to TRBD1. V trimming: 4 bases; J trimming: 0 bases; junction bases outside the gene matches: 3. The CDR3 runs to 16 residues. Germline values: CDR1 SGHDT, CDR2 YYEEEE. CDR3 nucleotides: TGTGCCAGCAGCGTAGGACAGGGGGCGAACACCGGGGAGCTGTTTTTT. As protein: CASSVGQGANTGELFF. Supplemented by reference TRBV5-6 and TRBJ2-2, the full variable domain reads DAGVTQSPTHLIKTRGQQVTLRCSPKSGHDTVSWYQQALGQGPQFIFQYYEEEERQRGNFPDRFSGHQFPNYSSELNVNALLLGDSALYLCASSVGQGANTGELFFGEGSRLTVL.

The rearrangement joins TRBV5-1 to TRBJ1-5; D perhaps matches TRBD1 (6 bases). Trimming left V 3 bases short and J 7 bases short, with 11 bases between. Germline V CDR1 and CDR2: SGHRS, YFSETQ. CDR3 size: 13 residues. CDR3 nucleotide sequence: TGCGCCAGCAGCTCGGACAGTTCCCAGCCCCAGCATTTT. Translated: CASSSDSSQPQHF.

This clonotype was observed at least ten times. J is TRBJ2-1 and V is TRBV5-1; 7 bases are shared with TRBD1. The CDR3 has 15 amino acids. The germline CDR1 and CDR2 sequences are SGHRS and YFSETQ. Trimming removed 2 bases from V and 8 bases from J; junction bases left unmatched: 10. The CDR3 here is CASSLTGAAGDEQFF. For the CDR3, the DNA is TGCGCCAGCAGCTTAACAGGGGCGGCGGGCGATGAGCAGTTCTTC.

This clonotype was seen repeatedly, ten times or more. This sequence joins TRBV5-1 and TRBJ2-1; 14 bases align to TRBD2. The germline V gene encodes CDR1 SGHRS and CDR2 YFSETQ. This CDR3 comprises 15 residues. The V and J ends lost 5 bases and 9 bases, in that order; junction bases with no gene match: 7. Written as DNA, the CDR3 is TGCGCCAGCAGACTCGGGACTAGCGGGAGTGCTGAGCAGTTCTTC. It encodes CASRLGTSGSAEQFF.